This record concerns one T cell receptor beta chain sequence. Its antigen is currently unknown. The data were obtained in a study of healthy donors' naive CD4 and CD8 T cells. Findings and limits, study-wide: The study did not address homeostatic proliferation effects in naive T cells. Reportedly, most V and J gene segments showed naive CD4+ versus CD8+ bias.

The CDR3 sequence is 13 residues long. The ends lost 6 bases at V and 5 bases at J; junction bases unmatched: 7. The germline CDR1 and CDR2 sequences are SQVTM and ANQGSEA. A linear amplification protocol produced the TCR libraries from about 450 ng of total RNA. MiXCR, run by TCRdb on the reads, gives a single entry per CDR3 protein. This repertoire shows roughly 200,000 distinct CDR3 sequences, nearly 75% found once; its top ten account for around 2%. Sequencing was done on a sample of naive CD4+ and CD8+ T cells sorted from blood, pooled from several donors. V is TRBV29-1 and J is TRBJ2-7; TRBD1 matches at 10 bases. This clonotype was sampled from a pool of human donors in good health; the sample pools cells from several healthy donors. CDR3 DNA sequence: TGCAGCGTCGTCGGGACAGGGGTTAACGAGCAGTACTTC. Residues: CSVVGTGVNEQYF.